This T cell receptor (beta chain) originates from a study of vaccination and CD4 T cells after COVID-19. Whole-study context: As control conditions, cultures were given either a CEFX pool serving as positive control, an HIV-1 Nef pool, or no peptide at all.

In the case of this clonotype: Antigen: not known.

The Oncomine TCR Beta short-read assay was applied to DNA of cultured CD4+ T cells. The template was genomic DNA from cultured CD4+ T cells. Via MiXCR, TCRdb re-called the PCR reads, giving one row per CDR3 protein. In the table there are 10,000 to 13,000 distinct CDR3 sequences, more than 50% of which are singletons. V lost 3 bases to trimming and J lost 3 bases, with 12 bases between them. Germline V lookup: CDR1 DFQATT, CDR2 SNEGSKA (reference sequence). The CDR3 runs 14 residues. Indicated treatment: roughly 10-day PBMC culture with coronavirus spike peptide pools or control peptides (ViraFEST assay). Peptide-pool expansion of antigen-specific T cells preceded TCR sequencing in ViraFEST. Overall study findings and caveats: Convalescent patients saw a median 86.3% of their reactive clones show up only after vaccination.

The receptor was isolated from a human donor who had recovered from COVID-19. V usage is TRBV20-1 and J usage is TRBJ1-5, with D tentatively TRBD1 (6 bases). The sequencing sample was made of CD4+ T cells from blood, cultured in vitro. CDR3 sequence reads: CSASRGPLNQPQHF. The CDR3 DNA sequence: TGCAGTGCTAGCAGGGGCCCCCTCAATCAGCCCCAGCATTTT.